This entry features one T cell receptor (beta chain) sequence. This specimen comes from a study of blood T cell repertoires in COVID-19. How the authors handled the data: The authors estimated nucleated cell counts from reference gene primer amplification. The data were produced by immunoSEQ multiplex PCR, yet TCRdb's version contains in-frame clones alone and is incomplete. The D gene and trimming were derived from the DNA, and the V and J assignments and clone size from that table. The sample has some 250,000 clones; about 86% are singletons. Sample: peripheral blood. This sequence originates from a man under 40 with active or convalescent COVID-19.

CDR3 nucleotide sequence: TGTGCCAGCAGGCCCCCCCTCGGGGCGGGGGACAATGAGCAGTTCTTC. This sequence encodes CASRPPLGAGDNEQFF. This chain connects TRBV6-6 to TRBJ2-1, with 7 bases fitting TRBD2. The CDR3 sequence is 16 residues long. Trimming removed 6 bases from V and 5 bases from J; junction bases left unmatched: 13. Germline CDR1 reads MNHNY; CDR2 reads SVGAGI (reference sequence).